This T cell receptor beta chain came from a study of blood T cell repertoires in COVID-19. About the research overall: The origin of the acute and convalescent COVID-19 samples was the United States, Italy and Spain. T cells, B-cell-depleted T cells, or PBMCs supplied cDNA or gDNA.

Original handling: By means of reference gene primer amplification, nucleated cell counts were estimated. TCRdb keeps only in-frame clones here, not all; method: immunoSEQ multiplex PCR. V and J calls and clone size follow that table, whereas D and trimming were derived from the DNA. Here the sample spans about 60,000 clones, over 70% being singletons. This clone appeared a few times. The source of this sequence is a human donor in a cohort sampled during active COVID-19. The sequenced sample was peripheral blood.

CDR3 loop: CAISAVSGANVLTF. The CDR3 DNA is TGTGCCATCAGCGCAGTCTCTGGGGCCAACGTCCTGACTTTC. The rearrangement links TRBV10-3 to TRBJ2-6; D remains unclear. V gave up 6 bases and J gave up 0 bases, with 6 bases separating them. The CDR3 is 14 amino acids. Germline V gene sequence: CDR1 ENHRY, CDR2 SYGVKD.